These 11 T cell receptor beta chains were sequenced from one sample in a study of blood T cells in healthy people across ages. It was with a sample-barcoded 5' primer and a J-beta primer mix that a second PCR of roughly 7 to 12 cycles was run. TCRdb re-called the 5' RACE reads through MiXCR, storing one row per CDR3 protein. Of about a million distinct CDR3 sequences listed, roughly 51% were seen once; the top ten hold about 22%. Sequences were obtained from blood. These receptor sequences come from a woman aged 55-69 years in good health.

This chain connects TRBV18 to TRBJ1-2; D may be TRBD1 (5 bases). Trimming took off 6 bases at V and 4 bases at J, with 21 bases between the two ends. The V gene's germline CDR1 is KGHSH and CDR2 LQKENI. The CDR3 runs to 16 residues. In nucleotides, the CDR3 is TGTGCCAGCTCCCGCGAAAGAAACCGGGACGGCTATGGCTACACCTTC. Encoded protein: CASSRERNRDGYGYTF.

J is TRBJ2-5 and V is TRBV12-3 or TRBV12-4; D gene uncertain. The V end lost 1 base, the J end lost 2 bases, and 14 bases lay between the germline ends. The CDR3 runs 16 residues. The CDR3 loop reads CASSLGARIHQETQYF. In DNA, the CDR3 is TGTGCCAGCAGTTTAGGGGCGAGGATACATCAAGAGACCCAGTACTTC.

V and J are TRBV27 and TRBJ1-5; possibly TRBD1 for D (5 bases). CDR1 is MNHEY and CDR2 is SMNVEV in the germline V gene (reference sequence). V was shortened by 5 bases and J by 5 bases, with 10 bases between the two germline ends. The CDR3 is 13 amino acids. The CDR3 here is CASSAGFHQPQHF. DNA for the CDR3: TGTGCCAGCAGTGCAGGGTTCCATCAGCCCCAGCATTTT.

This CDR3 reads CASSFGDLIAGELFF. CDR3 coding DNA: TGTGCCAGCAGCTTCGGGGACCTTATCGCCGGGGAGCTGTTTTTT. The chain couples TRBV7-8 to TRBJ2-2; the D call may be TRBD1 or TRBD2 (5 bases each). Germline V gives CDR1 SGHVS, CDR2 FQNEAQ. This CDR3 spans 15 amino acids. Trimming took off 3 bases at V and 6 bases at J, with 14 bases between the two ends.

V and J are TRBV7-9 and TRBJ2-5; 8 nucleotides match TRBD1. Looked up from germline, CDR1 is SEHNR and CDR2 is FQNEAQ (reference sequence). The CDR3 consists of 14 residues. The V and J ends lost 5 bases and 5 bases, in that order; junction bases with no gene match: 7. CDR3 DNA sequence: TGTGCCAGCAGCCCAGCCTACAGGGGGGAGACCCAGTACTTC. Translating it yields CASSPAYRGETQYF. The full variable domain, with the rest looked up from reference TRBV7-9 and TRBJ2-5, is DTGVSQNPRHKITKRGQNVTFRCDPISEHNRLYWYRQTLGQGPEFLTYFQNEAQLEKSRLLSDRFSAERPKGSFSTLEIQRTEQGDSAMYLCASSPAYRGETQYFGPGTRLLVL.

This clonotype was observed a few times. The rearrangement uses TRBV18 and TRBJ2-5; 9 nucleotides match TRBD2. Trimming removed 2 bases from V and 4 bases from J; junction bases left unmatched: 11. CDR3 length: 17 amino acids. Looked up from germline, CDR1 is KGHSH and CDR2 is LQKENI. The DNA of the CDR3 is TGTGCCAGCTCACCAAGCCGATTAGCGGGAGTGGGAGAGACCCAGTACTTC. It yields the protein CASSPSRLAGVGETQYF.

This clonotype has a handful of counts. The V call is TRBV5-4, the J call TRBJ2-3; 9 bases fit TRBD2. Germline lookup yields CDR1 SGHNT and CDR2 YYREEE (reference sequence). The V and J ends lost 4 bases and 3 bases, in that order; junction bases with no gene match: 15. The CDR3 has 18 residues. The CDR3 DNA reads TGTGCCAGCAGCACCCCCCCTGGTCTAGCGGGAAATACAGATACGCAGTATTTT. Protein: CASSTPPGLAGNTDTQYF.

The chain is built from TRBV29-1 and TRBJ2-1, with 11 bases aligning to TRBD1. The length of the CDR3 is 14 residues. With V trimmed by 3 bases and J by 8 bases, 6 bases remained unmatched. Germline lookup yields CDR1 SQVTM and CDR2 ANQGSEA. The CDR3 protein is CSVEGDRGLDEQFF. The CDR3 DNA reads TGCAGCGTTGAGGGGGACAGGGGGTTAGATGAGCAGTTCTTC.

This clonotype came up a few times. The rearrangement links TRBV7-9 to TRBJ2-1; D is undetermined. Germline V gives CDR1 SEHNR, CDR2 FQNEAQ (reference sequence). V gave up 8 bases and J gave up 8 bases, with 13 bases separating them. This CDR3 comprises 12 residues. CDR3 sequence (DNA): TGTGCCAGCGCCGGCCGAAGCTATGAGCAGTTCTTC. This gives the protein CASAGRSYEQFF.

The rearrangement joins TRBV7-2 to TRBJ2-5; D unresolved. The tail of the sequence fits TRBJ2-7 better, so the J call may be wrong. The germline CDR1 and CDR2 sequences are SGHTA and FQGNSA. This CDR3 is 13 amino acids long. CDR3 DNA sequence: TGTGCCAGCAGCAAAGAAGTAGACTACGAGCAGTACTTC. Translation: CASSKEVDYEQYF.

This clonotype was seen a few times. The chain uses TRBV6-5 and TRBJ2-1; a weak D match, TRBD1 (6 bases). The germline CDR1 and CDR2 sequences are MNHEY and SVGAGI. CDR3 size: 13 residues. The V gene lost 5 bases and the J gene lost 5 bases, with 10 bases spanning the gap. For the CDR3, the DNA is TGTGCCAGCAGTGACGACAGGAACAATGAGCAGTTCTTC. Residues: CASSDDRNNEQFF.